This TCR beta chain originates from a study of cytomegalovirus exposure and HLA in healthy donors. General study results and limits: Previous analysis showed most TCR beta V segments were productive about 87% or about 30% of the time.

With respect to this clone: Its antigen remains unknown.

The V segment lost 1 base and the J segment 6 bases; nucleotides outside the gene matches: 8. The germline gives CDR1 SEHNR, CDR2 FQNEAQ (reference sequence). This CDR3 spans 15 amino acids. A multiplex PCR was run with 60 Vbeta primers and 13 Jbeta primers. Method: immunoSEQ multiplex PCR; TCRdb's copy keeps in-frame clones and lacks some. This table lists approximately 100,000 clones. This TCR was recovered from a man in his fifties in good health and CMV-seropositive. The chain has TRBV7-9 and TRBJ2-7; 8 positions agree with TRBD2. Input material: PBMCs. CDR3: CASSLGGAGGLEQYV. The CDR3 DNA is TGTGCCAGCAGCTTAGGGGGGGCGGGAGGTCTCGAGCAGTACGTC.